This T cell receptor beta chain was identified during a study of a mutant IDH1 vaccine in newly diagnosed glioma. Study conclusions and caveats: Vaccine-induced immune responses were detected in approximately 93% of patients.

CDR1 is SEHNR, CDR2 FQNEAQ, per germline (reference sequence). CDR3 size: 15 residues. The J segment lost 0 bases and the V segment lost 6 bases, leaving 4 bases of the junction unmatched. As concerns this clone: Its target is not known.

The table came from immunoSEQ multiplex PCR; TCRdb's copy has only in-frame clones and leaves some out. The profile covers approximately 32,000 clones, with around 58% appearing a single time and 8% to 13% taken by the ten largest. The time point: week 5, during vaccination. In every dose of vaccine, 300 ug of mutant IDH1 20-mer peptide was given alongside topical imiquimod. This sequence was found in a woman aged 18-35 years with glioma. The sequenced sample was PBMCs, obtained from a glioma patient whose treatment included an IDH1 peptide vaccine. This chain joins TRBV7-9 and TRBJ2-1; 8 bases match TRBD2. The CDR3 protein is CASSPSGSSYNEQFF. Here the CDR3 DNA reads TGTGCCAGCAGTCCAAGCGGGAGCTCCTACAATGAGCAGTTCTTC.